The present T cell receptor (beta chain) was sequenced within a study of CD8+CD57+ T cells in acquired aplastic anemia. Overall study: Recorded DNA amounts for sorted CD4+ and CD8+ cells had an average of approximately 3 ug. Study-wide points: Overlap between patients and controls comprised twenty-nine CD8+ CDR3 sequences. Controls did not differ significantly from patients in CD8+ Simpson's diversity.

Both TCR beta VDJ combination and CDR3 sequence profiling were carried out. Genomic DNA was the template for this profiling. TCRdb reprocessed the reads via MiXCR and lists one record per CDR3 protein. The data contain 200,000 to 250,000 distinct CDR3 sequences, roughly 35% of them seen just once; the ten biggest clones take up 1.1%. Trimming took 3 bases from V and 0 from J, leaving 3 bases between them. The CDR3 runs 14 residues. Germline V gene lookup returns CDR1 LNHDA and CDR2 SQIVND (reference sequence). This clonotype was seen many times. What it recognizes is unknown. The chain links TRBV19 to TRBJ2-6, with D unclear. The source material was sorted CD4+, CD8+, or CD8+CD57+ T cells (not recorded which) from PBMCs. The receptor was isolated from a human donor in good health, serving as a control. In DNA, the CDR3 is TGTGCCAGTAGTATGAGCTCTGGGGCCAACGTCCTGACTTTC. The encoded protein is CASSMSSGANVLTF.